This T cell receptor (beta chain) was documented in a study of cytomegalovirus exposure and HLA in healthy donors. Sequencing used immunoSEQ multiplex PCR; TCRdb keeps in-frame clones, though not all of them. This table holds tens of thousands of clones, about 95% found once. The CDR3 runs 14 residues. The trim removed 4 bases at V and 0 bases at J, leaving 1 base unmatched. In germline, CDR1 is SGHRS, CDR2 YFSETQ. These donors were members of the roughly 120-subject validation cohort, a group separate from the roughly 670-subject first cohort. This sequence originates from a woman in her late teens or twenties in good health and CMV-seronegative. V is TRBV5-1 and J is TRBJ2-7; 10 bases agree with TRBD2. Sequenced: PBMCs. The CDR3 coding sequence is TGCGCCAGCAGCCCTAGCGGGAGCTCCTACGAGCAGTACTTC. It specifies CASSPSGSSYEQYF.